The sequence of this T cell receptor beta chain was determined in a study of T cell responses to AZD1222 COVID-19 vaccine. Study-level findings and limits: At baseline, seropositivity was found in only six or seven AZD1222 recipients. White British ancestry dominated among donors, who included more females, and clonal diversity was possibly underestimated.

Germline CDR1 reads SEHNR; CDR2 reads FQNEAQ (reference sequence). Germline trimming cut 11 bases from V and 0 bases from J; bases unmatched to any gene: 2. The CDR3 has 13 amino acids. On this clone: Antigen: not known.

Profiled with immunoSEQ multiplex PCR; TCRdb holds only in-frame clones, not every one. The sample carries 100,000 or so clones, 92% recorded once. This specimen consisted of peripheral blood, obtained on day 0 of AZD1222 vaccination. The source is an adult in good health. This chain links TRBV7-9 with TRBJ2-1, with 9 bases lining up with TRBD2. Here the CDR3 reads CAHSGSSYNEQFF. CDR3 bases: TGTGCCCATAGCGGGAGCTCCTACAATGAGCAGTTCTTC.